One and the same sample provided the 30 T cell receptor beta chains below, sequenced in a study of T cells in Graves' hyperthyroidism and ophthalmopathy. RNA transcripts yielded amplified TCR beta CDR3 regions. HTBI primers were the set used in a first-round RT-PCR of the TCR CDR3. TCRdb reprocessed the multiplex PCR reads with MiXCR, giving one entry per CDR3 protein. The table shows hundreds of thousands of distinct CDR3 sequences, with around 15% occurring only once. The sequenced sample consisted of blood. The receptor set was obtained from a woman in her 30s with Graves' hyperthyroidism.

V gene TRBV19 combines with J gene TRBJ2-5, with 12 bases fitting TRBD2. This CDR3 spans 15 amino acids. V gave up 10 bases and J gave up 1 base; unmatched junction bases: 7. Germline CDR1 reads LNHDA; CDR2 reads SQIVND (reference sequence). CDR3 residues: CATKLAGGTQETQYF. CDR3 in DNA: TGTGCCACCAAACTAGCGGGAGGTACCCAAGAGACCCAGTACTTC.

This chain joins TRBV28 and TRBJ2-3; D is perhaps TRBD2 (6 bases). Germline loops: CDR1 MDHEN, CDR2 SYDVKM. This CDR3 spans 14 amino acids. With 6 bases removed from V and 3 bases from J, the gap between germline ends came to 13 bases. CDR3 sequence reads: CASRGWGVTDTQYF. CDR3 DNA sequence: TGTGCCAGCAGGGGGTGGGGGGTGACAGATACGCAGTATTTT.

The rearrangement links TRBV27 to TRBJ1-2; D possibly corresponds to TRBD1 (6 bases). The CDR3 is made up of 13 amino acids. Germline V lookup: CDR1 MNHEY, CDR2 SMNVEV (reference sequence). With 4 bases removed from V and 2 bases from J, the gap between germline ends came to 8 bases. The CDR3 sequence: CASSSGHNYGYTF. The CDR3 DNA sequence: TGTGCCAGCAGTTCGGGACACAACTATGGCTACACCTTC.

This sequence joins TRBV5-1 and TRBJ1-1; 7 nucleotides match TRBD1. The CDR3 is 15 residues long. The germline V gene encodes CDR1 SGHRS and CDR2 YFSETQ. Trimming cost V 0 bases and J 6 bases; bases outside gene matches: 8. The CDR3 nucleotides read TGCGCCAGCAGCTTGGAGGGGGCACCGGCCCCTGAAGCTTTCTTT. Translated: CASSLEGAPAPEAFF.

This clonotype was picked up a small number of times. V usage is TRBV7-9 and J usage is TRBJ1-2, with a weak D call TRBD1 (5 bases). Deletions cut 0 bases from V and 8 bases from J, with 16 bases between. Germline CDR1 and CDR2: SEHNR and FQNEAQ (reference sequence). The CDR3 is 15 residues long. The CDR3 nucleotides read TGTGCCAGCAGCTTAGCGGTCGGGACTACGGGAGGCTACACCTTC. This codes for CASSLAVGTTGGYTF.

With regard to this clonotype: Compared with germline, one end of the junction differs, possibly owing to a read error. The rearrangement joins TRBV5-6 to TRBJ1-2; no definite D call. Germline CDR1 is SGHDT and CDR2 is YYEEEE. The CDR3 length is 15 residues. CDR3 nucleotide sequence: TGTGCCAGCAGCTTGGCCGCGGGAACAGTCTATGGCCACACCTTC. Translating it yields CASSLAAGTVYGHTF.

The J gene is TRBJ1-1, the V gene TRBV9; 7 nucleotides align to TRBD1. Unmatched junction bases numbered 1, after V lost 0 bases and J lost 2 bases. This CDR3 has 14 residues. The germline CDR1 and CDR2 sequences are SGDLS and YYNGEE. The CDR3 spells CASSVGDSNTEAFF. The CDR3 DNA sequence: TGTGCCAGCAGCGTAGGGGACAGCAACACTGAAGCTTTCTTT.

A few counts support this clonotype. This chain links TRBV24-1 with TRBJ2-3, with TRBD2 identical over 10 bases. CDR1 is KGHDR and CDR2 is SFDVKD in the germline V gene. The V segment lost 5 bases and the J segment 2 bases; nucleotides outside the gene matches: 6. The CDR3 runs 16 residues. This CDR3 reads CATSGALAGDTDTQYF. CDR3 DNA sequence: TGTGCCACCAGTGGAGCTCTAGCGGGGGACACAGATACGCAGTATTTT.

The chain employs TRBV20-1 and TRBJ2-7, with 9 bases identical to TRBD2. Germline CDR1 reads DFQATT; CDR2 reads SNEGSKA (reference sequence). Germline trimming cut 2 bases from V and 4 bases from J; bases unmatched to any gene: 3. The CDR3 spans 13 residues. DNA of the CDR3: TGCAGTGCTAGAAATAGCGGGAGTTACGAGCAGTACTTC. It translates to CSARNSGSYEQYF.

The V call is TRBV13, the J call TRBJ2-7; D possibly corresponds to TRBD1 (6 bases). The germline V gene encodes CDR1 PRHDT and CDR2 FYEKMQ (reference sequence). This CDR3 has 14 amino acids. The germline V and J ends were trimmed by 5 bases and 1 base, with 12 bases remaining between them. CDR3 nucleotide sequence: TGTGCCAGCAGCGTCCGGGACATTTCCTACGAGCAGTACTTC. Amino acids: CASSVRDISYEQYF.

This clonotype has ten or more counts. This rearrangement joins TRBV28 to TRBJ2-5, with 8 bases identical to TRBD1. Germline V gene lookup returns CDR1 MDHEN and CDR2 SYDVKM. J lost 5 bases, V lost 7 bases, and 9 bases had no gene match. CDR3 size: 14 residues. DNA for the CDR3: TGTGCCAGCACGATATTCGGGGACAGGGAGACCCAGTACTTC. Its protein is CASTIFGDRETQYF.

The table lists this clonotype with a few counts. V and J are TRBV19 and TRBJ2-5; D call uncertain. The CDR3 has 14 residues. The V end lost 10 bases, the J end lost 1 base, and 16 bases lay between the germline ends. CDR1 and CDR2 from the germline V gene are LNHDA and SQIVND (reference sequence). The CDR3 protein is CATKGRAIQETQYF. The CDR3 nucleotides read TGTGCCACAAAGGGAAGGGCGATCCAAGAGACCCAGTACTTC.

This clonotype was seen ten or more times. This chain links TRBV30 with TRBJ1-5; 7 bases are shared with TRBD1. The CDR3 totals 13 residues. The J segment lost 10 bases and the V segment lost 4 bases, leaving 10 bases of the junction unmatched. Germline V gene data show CDR1 as GTSNPN and CDR2 as SVGIG (reference sequence). The DNA for the CDR3 is TGTGCCTGGACCGATCAGGGGGGGGACCCCCAGCATTTT. Translation gives CAWTDQGGDPQHF.

In its sample, this clonotype was seen a few times. The chain recombines TRBV12-3 or TRBV12-4 with TRBJ1-5, with D possibly TRBD1 on 6 matching bases. This CDR3 spans 15 amino acids. V lost 2 bases and J 3 bases, leaving 11 bases between the germline ends. CDR3 DNA sequence: TGTGCCAGCAGTTTAAACAGGGTCACCAATCAGCCCCAGCATTTT. The encoded protein is CASSLNRVTNQPQHF.

As for this clonotype: One junction end disagrees with the germline gene, perhaps due to a read error. The rearrangement joins TRBV28 to TRBJ2-2; 11 bases match TRBD2. Germline V gene sequence: CDR1 MDHEN, CDR2 SYDVKM. CDR3 size: 16 residues. The CDR3 DNA sequence: TGTGCCAGCAATTTATCCGCTAGCGGGAGGCCCGGGGAGCTGTTTTTT. It yields the protein CASNLSASGRPGELFF.

This clonotype was recorded at least ten times. The gene calls are TRBV28 and TRBJ2-1; 9 bases agree with TRBD1. CDR1 is MDHEN, CDR2 SYDVKM, per germline. V shed 7 bases, J shed 5 bases, and the junction held 3 bases outside the gene matches. The CDR3 totals 13 residues. DNA of the CDR3: TGTGCCAGCACCGGGACAGGGAACAATGAGCAGTTCTTC. Its protein is CASTGTGNNEQFF. Full variable domain (rest looked up from reference TRBV28 and TRBJ2-1): DVKVTQSSRYLVKRTGEKVFLECVQDMDHENMFWYRQDPGLGLRLIYFSYDVKMKEKGDIPEGYSVSREKKERFSLILESASTNQTSMYLCASTGTGNNEQFFGPGTRLTVL.

As regards this clonotype: Since a much larger clone is just one base distant, this may be a read error. For the CDR3, the DNA is TGCAGTGCTTTCGGGACAGGGCGAGATACGCAGTATTTT. It specifies CSAFGTGRDTQYF. V is TRBV20-1 and J is TRBJ2-3; 9 bases agree with TRBD1. Unmatched junction bases numbered 5, after V lost 5 bases and J lost 5 bases. Germline CDR1 reads DFQATT; CDR2 reads SNEGSKA (reference sequence). The length of the CDR3 is 13 residues.

As to this clonotype: At one boundary the junction diverges from the germline segment, which might be a read error. This sequence joins TRBV13 and TRBJ1-5; D remains ambiguous. Germline CDR1 reads PRHDT; CDR2 reads FYEKMQ (reference sequence). This CDR3 region has 12 residues. CDR3 protein: CASSLGFGPQHF. The CDR3 DNA sequence: TGTGCCAGCAGCCTAGGGTTTGGGCCCCAGCATTTT.

This clonotype was seen ten or more times. This rearrangement joins TRBV11-2 to TRBJ2-5; 10 bases fit TRBD2. Germline-derived CDR1 and CDR2 are SGHAT and FQNNGV. Germline trimming cut 1 base from V and 5 bases from J; bases unmatched to any gene: 10. The length of the CDR3 is 17 residues. CDR3 bases: TGTGCCAGCAGCTTAGTGTCTAGCGGGAGCAAAGGGGAGACCCAGTACTTC. Its translation: CASSLVSSGSKGETQYF.

This clonotype was seen ten or more times. The rearrangement uses TRBV20-1 and TRBJ1-1; D remains ambiguous. Trimming left V 1 base short and J 4 bases short, with 10 bases between. The CDR3 has 13 residues. Germline V CDR1 and CDR2: DFQATT, SNEGSKA (reference sequence). The CDR3 sequence is CSARGFGSTEAFF. CDR3 DNA sequence: TGCAGTGCTAGAGGTTTTGGGAGCACTGAAGCTTTCTTT.

This clonotype occurred many times. The V and J genes are TRBV20-1 and TRBJ2-3; possible D gene TRBD1, 8 bases. This CDR3 comprises 18 residues. The V end lost 1 base, the J end lost 6 bases, and 26 bases lay between the germline ends. Germline values: CDR1 DFQATT, CDR2 SNEGSKA (reference sequence). The CDR3 reads CSARVQGGLRLVFDTQYF. The CDR3 bases are TGCAGTGCTAGAGTACAGGGGGGGCTTCGGCTGGTCTTCGATACGCAGTATTTT.

The genes are TRBV5-6 and TRBJ1-4; possible D gene TRBD1, 5 bases. V lost 3 bases to trimming and J lost 8 bases, with 14 bases between them. The CDR3 extends over 14 amino acids. Germline CDR1 and CDR2: SGHDT and YYEEEE. CDR3 DNA sequence: TGTGCCAGCAGCTCGGGACCTGGGGACGAAAAACTGTTTTTT. It specifies CASSSGPGDEKLFF. The entire variable domain, with the rest obtained from reference TRBV5-6 and TRBJ1-4, is as follows: DAGVTQSPTHLIKTRGQQVTLRCSPKSGHDTVSWYQQALGQGPQFIFQYYEEEERQRGNFPDRFSGHQFPNYSSELNVNALLLGDSALYLCASSSGPGDEKLFFGSGTQLSVL.

There are many counts of this clonotype. The V and J genes are TRBV11-2 and TRBJ2-1; D gene ambiguous. The CDR3 is 13 residues long. Trimming left V 5 bases short and J 5 bases short, with 10 bases between. The germline CDR1 and CDR2 sequences are SGHAT and FQNNGV. CDR3 region: CASSPRGDNEQFF. CDR3 in DNA: TGTGCCAGCAGCCCAAGAGGCGACAATGAGCAGTTCTTC.

Only a few counts were recorded for this clonotype. J is TRBJ2-1 and V is TRBV27; 12 positions match TRBD2. This CDR3 comprises 14 residues. CDR1 is MNHEY, CDR2 SMNVEV, per germline (reference sequence). J was trimmed by 8 bases and V by 6 bases; bases with no gene match: 5. The CDR3 loop is CASRTSGSNDEQFF. As DNA, the CDR3 is TGTGCCAGCAGGACTAGCGGGAGTAACGATGAGCAGTTCTTC.

This clonotype was counted only a few times. The genes are TRBV7-2 and TRBJ1-6; no reliable D call. The CDR3 has 12 residues. V was cut by 5 bases and J by 10 bases, with 9 bases left in between. The V gene's germline CDR1 is SGHTA and CDR2 FQGNSA. The CDR3 DNA is TGTGCCAGCAGCATCCCTGGGTCACCCCTCCACTTT. Amino acid sequence: CASSIPGSPLHF. The whole variable domain, remainder taken from reference TRBV7-2 and TRBJ1-6, is GAGVSQSPSNKVTEKGKDVELRCDPISGHTALYWYRQSLGQGLEFLIYFQGNSAPDKSGLPSDRFSAERTGGSVSTLTIQRTQQEDSAVYLCASSIPGSPLHFGNGTRLTVT.

This clonotype was recorded at least ten times. This sequence joins TRBV28 and TRBJ2-1; tentatively, D is TRBD2 (5 bases). The ends were cut back, 5 bases at V and 2 bases at J, with 16 bases in the middle. Germline V gives CDR1 MDHEN, CDR2 SYDVKM. This CDR3 is 16 amino acids long. CDR3 protein: CASSPVTGAAYNEQFF. DNA of the CDR3: TGTGCCAGCAGTCCAGTGACTGGAGCGGCCTACAATGAGCAGTTCTTC. Combining the CDR3 with reference TRBV28 and TRBJ2-1 gives the whole variable domain DVKVTQSSRYLVKRTGEKVFLECVQDMDHENMFWYRQDPGLGLRLIYFSYDVKMKEKGDIPEGYSVSREKKERFSLILESASTNQTSMYLCASSPVTGAAYNEQFFGPGTRLTVL.

The gene calls are TRBV2 and TRBJ2-5, with D possibly being TRBD2 (5 bases). This CDR3 contains 10 residues. Germline CDR1 is SNHLY and CDR2 is FYNNEI. V was shortened by 6 bases and J by 9 bases, with 8 bases between the two germline ends. The CDR3 nucleotides read TGTGCCAGCAGGGAGCGGTCCCAGTACTTC. Translation gives CASRERSQYF.

This clonotype was seen many times. The V call is TRBV27, the J call TRBJ2-7, with TRBD1 identical over 8 bases. The CDR3 extends over 17 amino acids. V was clipped by 3 bases and J by 0 bases; unmatched bases: 10. Germline CDR1 and CDR2: MNHEY and SMNVEV (reference sequence). In nucleotides, the CDR3 is TGTGCCAGCAGTTTGCAGCGTCCGGGACAGGACTCCTACGAGCAGTACTTC. Protein sequence: CASSLQRPGQDSYEQYF.

This clonotype was recorded at least ten times. V and J are TRBV2 and TRBJ2-2; 13 bases map to TRBD2. From germline, CDR1 is SNHLY and CDR2 FYNNEI. This CDR3 is 17 amino acids long. The V and J ends lost 4 bases and 0 bases, in that order; junction bases with no gene match: 2. The CDR3 protein is CASSALAGGANTGELFF. Here the CDR3 DNA reads TGTGCCAGCAGTGCACTAGCGGGAGGGGCGAACACCGGGGAGCTGTTTTTT.

The chain uses TRBV6-1 and TRBJ2-7, with 11 bases identical to TRBD2. CDR3 length equals 14 residues. V shed 6 bases, J shed 3 bases, and the junction held 4 bases outside the gene matches. Germline-derived CDR1 and CDR2 are MNHNS and SASEGT. This CDR3 is CASSPSGRSYEQYF. DNA for the CDR3: TGTGCCAGCAGCCCTAGCGGGAGGAGCTACGAGCAGTACTTC.